These 29 T cell receptor beta chains share one sample of origin, sequenced in a study of T cell changes during pregnancy in multiple sclerosis. Only in-frame clones appear in the TCRdb table, and some are missing; sequencing was by immunoSEQ multiplex PCR. The sample comprises 30,000 to 40,000 clones, 90% to 95% of which are singletons, and around 0.39% rests with the top ten. The specimen comprised CD4+ T cells from peripheral blood mononuclear cells, sampled in the third trimester of pregnancy. Receptors were obtained from a female donor in good health, enrolled as a control in a pregnancy study.

This chain links TRBV12-5 with TRBJ2-2; tentative D call: TRBD1 (5 bases). Germline V lookup: CDR1 LGHNT, CDR2 FRNRAP. The CDR3 sequence is 18 residues long. Trimming cost V 6 bases and J 4 bases, with 24 bases left between them. This CDR3 is CASGYTTPGQGGTGELFF. CDR3 coding DNA: TGTGCTAGTGGCTATACTACCCCTGGGCAGGGCGGCACCGGGGAGCTGTTTTTT.

This sequence joins TRBV6-6 and TRBJ1-5; tentatively, D is TRBD1 (6 bases). Germline values: CDR1 MNHNY, CDR2 SVGAGI (reference sequence). This CDR3 contains 11 residues. Trimming removed 5 bases at V and 7 bases at J, with 6 bases between. The DNA for the CDR3 is TGTGCCAGCAGTCAGGGGCAGCCCCAGCATTTT. Amino acid sequence: CASSQGQPQHF.

The chain uses TRBV29-1 and TRBJ2-3; D call uncertain. V gave up 0 bases and J gave up 4 bases, with 5 bases separating them. The CDR3 length is 12 residues. Germline loops: CDR1 SQVTM, CDR2 ANQGSEA. CDR3 sequence reads: CSVEDVADTQYF. CDR3 nucleotides: TGCAGCGTTGAAGACGTCGCAGATACGCAGTATTTT.

CDR3 nucleotides: TGTGCCAGCAAACAGGGGAACGGCAATCAGCCCCAGCATTTT. Protein: CASKQGNGNQPQHF. The chain joins TRBV6-1 to TRBJ1-5, with TRBD1 matching 7 bases. Germline lookup yields CDR1 MNHNS and CDR2 SASEGT. The CDR3 totals 14 residues. V was pared by 7 bases and J by 2 bases, with 5 bases of the junction left unmatched.

V is TRBV11-3 and J is TRBJ2-1; 8 nucleotides align to TRBD1. This CDR3 has 14 amino acids. CDR1 SGHNT and CDR2 YENEEA come from the germline V gene. With 5 bases clipped from V and 8 bases from J, the junction kept 8 bases outside the gene matches. The DNA of the CDR3 is TGTGCCAGCAGCCTTACCGACAGGGGCCATGAGCAGTTCTTC. Encoded protein: CASSLTDRGHEQFF.

The chain is built from TRBV7-9 and TRBJ2-3; 9 nucleotides line up with TRBD2. CDR3 size: 15 residues. Germline lookup yields CDR1 SEHNR and CDR2 FQNEAQ (reference sequence). Trimming at V came to 1 base and at J to 9 bases, leaving 8 bases not matched to a gene. This chain's CDR3 is CASSLVGAGGKTQYF. The CDR3 DNA follows: TGTGCCAGCAGCTTAGTGGGAGCGGGAGGAAAGACGCAGTATTTT. The full variable domain, with the rest looked up from reference TRBV7-9 and TRBJ2-3, is DTGVSQNPRHKITKRGQNVTFRCDPISEHNRLYWYRQTLGQGPEFLTYFQNEAQLEKSRLLSDRFSAERPKGSFSTLEIQRTEQGDSAMYLCASSLVGAGGKTQYFGPGTRLTVL.

The chain has TRBV7-3 and TRBJ1-2; maybe TRBD1 (5 bases). The CDR3 covers 15 residues. Germline V gene sequence: CDR1 SGHTA, CDR2 FQGTGA. V lost 2 bases to trimming and J lost 6 bases, with 16 bases between them. The CDR3 here is CASSLGGGRGDGYTF. The DNA of the CDR3 is TGTGCCAGCAGCTTAGGGGGGGGTCGGGGTGATGGCTACACCTTC.

The rearrangement joins TRBV6-1 to TRBJ2-7; 10 positions match TRBD2. The V segment lost 2 bases and the J segment 2 bases; nucleotides outside the gene matches: 15. Germline values: CDR1 MNHNS, CDR2 SASEGT. CDR3 length: 19 residues. CDR3 sequence: CASSEFGGLAGDIPYEQYF. Here the CDR3 DNA reads TGTGCCAGCAGTGAATTCGGGGGGCTAGCGGGAGATATCCCCTACGAGCAGTACTTC.

V is TRBV7-2 and J is TRBJ1-5, with 8 bases fitting TRBD1. V lost 4 bases to trimming and J lost 6 bases; unmatched junction nucleotides: 5. Germline V CDR1 and CDR2: SGHTA, FQGNSA. The CDR3 is 14 amino acids. The CDR3 nucleotides read TGTGCCAGCAGCTCAAGACAGGGGATTCAGCCCCAGCATTTT. It codes for CASSSRQGIQPQHF.

V and J are TRBV2 and TRBJ2-7, with 7 bases identical to TRBD1. The germline CDR1 and CDR2 sequences are SNHLY and FYNNEI. The trim removed 3 bases at V and 5 bases at J, leaving 10 bases unmatched. The CDR3 consists of 15 residues. The CDR3 DNA is TGTGCCAGCAGTGAGGGTGGACAGGTAGTCCACGAGCAGTACTTC. This translates into CASSEGGQVVHEQYF.

The chain is built from TRBV28 and TRBJ2-1; tentatively, D is TRBD2 (5 bases). CDR1 MDHEN and CDR2 SYDVKM come from the germline V gene. The CDR3 is made up of 12 amino acids. V gave up 6 bases and J gave up 6 bases, with 9 bases separating them. This chain's CDR3 is CASRGVANEQFF. DNA of the CDR3: TGTGCCAGCAGGGGAGTAGCCAATGAGCAGTTCTTC.

The rearrangement links TRBV6-1 to TRBJ2-5; TRBD2 aligns across 7 bases. The junction had 9 bases not matched to a gene; V was cut back by 8 bases and J by 3 bases. The CDR3 loop spans 14 amino acids. CDR1 and CDR2 (germline): MNHNS, SASEGT. CDR3 region: CASPEGLAEETQYF. The CDR3 bases are TGTGCCAGCCCCGAAGGGCTAGCGGAAGAGACCCAGTACTTC.

The chain is built from TRBV12-5 and TRBJ2-1, with 10 bases identical to TRBD1. V lost 4 bases to trimming and J lost 4 bases; unmatched junction nucleotides: 4. The CDR3 totals 15 residues. Germline V gives CDR1 LGHNT, CDR2 FRNRAP. CDR3 nucleotides: TGTGCTAGTGGTTCACCGGGACAGGGGTACAATGAGCAGTTCTTC. As protein: CASGSPGQGYNEQFF.

This chain connects TRBV7-2 to TRBJ2-7, with D uncertain. V lost 5 bases and J lost 6, with 8 bases in between. The V gene's germline CDR1 is SGHTA and CDR2 FQGNSA. The CDR3 spans 11 residues. The CDR3 region is CASSLQSEQYF. The CDR3 nucleotides are TGTGCCAGCAGCCTACAGAGCGAGCAGTACTTC.

This clone was seen a few times. The CDR3 bases are TGTGCCAGCAGTTACAAGGACAGGGGAGTTGGTGGCTACACCTTC. Its translation is CASSYKDRGVGGYTF. The chain couples TRBV6-5 to TRBJ1-2; 9 bases match TRBD1. J was trimmed by 7 bases and V by 2 bases; bases with no gene match: 8. This CDR3 is built from 15 residues. The V gene's germline CDR1 is MNHEY and CDR2 SVGAGI.

The gene calls are TRBV5-1 and TRBJ2-1; tentative D call: TRBD2 (5 bases). CDR3 length: 13 residues. Germline CDR1 SGHRS, CDR2 YFSETQ. Trimming shortened V by 2 bases and J by 8 bases, and 11 bases separated the two germline ends. CDR3 sequence reads: CASSLASSYEQFF. The CDR3 region has the DNA TGCGCCAGCAGCTTAGCCTCTAGCTATGAGCAGTTCTTC. The whole variable domain, remainder taken from reference TRBV5-1 and TRBJ2-1, is KAGVTQTPRYLIKTRGQQVTLSCSPISGHRSVSWYQQTPGQGLQFLFEYFSETQRNKGNFPGRFSGRQFSNSRSEMNVSTLELGDSALYLCASSLASSYEQFFGPGTRLTVL.

V gene TRBV4-2 combines with J gene TRBJ2-7; 7 bases are shared with TRBD1. With 4 bases clipped from V and 3 bases from J, the junction kept 6 bases outside the gene matches. This CDR3 is built from 14 residues. From germline, CDR1 is LGHNA and CDR2 YNFKEQ. Here the CDR3 DNA reads TGTGCCAGCAGCCGAGGACAGGTGGGCTACGAGCAGTACTTC. This sequence encodes CASSRGQVGYEQYF.

This chain uses TRBV6-1 with TRBJ2-1; unclear D gene. Germline assignment: CDR1 MNHNS and CDR2 SASEGT. The CDR3 is 16 residues long. Trimming took 2 bases from V and 0 from J, leaving 11 bases between them. This CDR3 reads CASSEFSSGSYNEQFF. CDR3 nucleotides: TGTGCCAGCAGTGAATTTAGTTCGGGCTCCTACAATGAGCAGTTCTTC.

The chain links TRBV7-3 to TRBJ1-6, with TRBD1 matching 10 bases. This CDR3 has 15 residues. J gave up 9 bases and V 5 bases, and 7 bases lay outside the gene matches. Germline V gives CDR1 SGHTA, CDR2 FQGTGA. As DNA, the CDR3 is TGTGCCAGCAGCCGTAGGGACAGGGGTGCTTCACCCCTCCACTTT. It specifies CASSRRDRGASPLHF.

The chain recombines TRBV19 with TRBJ2-7; 7 nucleotides align to TRBD1. The CDR3 length is 15 residues. In germline, CDR1 is LNHDA, CDR2 SQIVND (reference sequence). J was trimmed by 2 bases and V by 6 bases; bases with no gene match: 10. The CDR3 DNA follows: TGTGCCAGTAGGGTTGGACAGGTAGGGCCCTACGAGCAGTACTTC. As protein: CASRVGQVGPYEQYF.

The CDR3 nucleotides read TGTGCCTGGAGTGGCTTGGGGGGGGGCACAGATACGCAGTATTTT. It translates to CAWSGLGGGTDTQYF. The chain links TRBV30 to TRBJ2-3; TRBD2 matches 7 bases. The CDR3 totals 15 residues. Germline CDR1 GTSNPN, CDR2 SVGIG (reference sequence). Trimming at V came to 1 base and at J to 1 base, leaving 5 bases not matched to a gene.

V and J are TRBV2 and TRBJ2-5, with 10 bases that match TRBD2. CDR1 and CDR2 from the germline V gene are SNHLY and FYNNEI. The CDR3 runs to 14 residues. The V and J ends lost 11 bases and 1 base, in that order; junction bases with no gene match: 7. This CDR3 is CAGGSGRAQETQYF. The DNA for the CDR3 is TGTGCCGGGGGGAGCGGGAGGGCCCAAGAGACCCAGTACTTC.

The chain employs TRBV5-1 and TRBJ2-7, with D possibly TRBD1 on 5 matching bases. Germline V gene data show CDR1 as SGHRS and CDR2 as YFSETQ. This CDR3 spans 20 amino acids. Trimming left V 1 base short and J 0 bases short, with 26 bases between. The CDR3 coding sequence is TGCGCCAGCAGCTTGTATCTTCTCTTCAACGGACACCCGATCTCCTACGAGCAGTACTTC. It translates to CASSLYLLFNGHPISYEQYF. Variable domain in full (rest from reference TRBV5-1 and TRBJ2-7): KAGVTQTPRYLIKTRGQQVTLSCSPISGHRSVSWYQQTPGQGLQFLFEYFSETQRNKGNFPGRFSGRQFSNSRSEMNVSTLELGDSALYLCASSLYLLFNGHPISYEQYFGPGTRLTVT.

The chain uses TRBV10-3 and TRBJ2-1; TRBD1 aligns across 7 bases. Germline V CDR1 and CDR2: ENHRY, SYGVKD. The CDR3 is made up of 11 amino acids. V gave up 10 bases and J gave up 7 bases; unmatched junction bases: 4. CDR3 region: CATRQGNEQFF. In DNA form, the CDR3 reads TGTGCCACGCGACAGGGAAATGAGCAGTTCTTC.

The sample holds one count of this clone. This rearrangement joins TRBV27 to TRBJ2-6, with D perhaps TRBD1 (6 bases). The V end was cut by 4 bases, the J end by 4 bases, with 11 bases between. CDR1 is MNHEY and CDR2 is SMNVEV in the germline V gene (reference sequence). The CDR3 is 15 residues long. The CDR3 DNA sequence: TGTGCCAGCAGTTCTACAGGGCTGGGGGCCAACGTCCTGACTTTC. It yields the protein CASSSTGLGANVLTF.

The rearrangement links TRBV6-5 to TRBJ1-1; 7 bases are shared with TRBD1. Germline V gene data show CDR1 as MNHEY and CDR2 as SVGAGI. The CDR3 totals 15 residues. Trimming removed 5 bases from V and 4 bases from J; junction bases left unmatched: 10. Here the CDR3 reads CASSPETGFTTEAFF. In nucleotides, the CDR3 is TGTGCCAGCAGTCCGGAGACAGGGTTCACCACTGAAGCTTTCTTT.

The chain is built from TRBV19 and TRBJ1-4; D is uncertain. The CDR3 is made up of 15 amino acids. V dropped 7 bases and J dropped 5 bases, with 17 bases sitting between them. The germline V gene encodes CDR1 LNHDA and CDR2 SQIVND (reference sequence). The CDR3 reads CASKSGILPNEKLFF. The DNA of the CDR3 is TGTGCCAGTAAATCCGGGATCCTACCAAATGAAAAACTGTTTTTT.

The chain is built from TRBV30 and TRBJ1-6, with D perhaps matching TRBD1 (6 bases). This CDR3 has 14 amino acids. V was clipped by 4 bases and J by 5 bases, with 12 bases between them. Germline lookup yields CDR1 GTSNPN and CDR2 SVGIG (reference sequence). CDR3 bases: TGTGCCTGGACTACGGACAGCAATAATTCACCCCTCCACTTT. This encodes CAWTTDSNNSPLHF.

This sequence joins TRBV5-4 and TRBJ2-1, with 8 nucleotides matching TRBD2. The CDR3 is 14 amino acids. Germline V gives CDR1 SGHNT, CDR2 YYREEE (reference sequence). Trimming removed 0 bases from V and 8 bases from J; junction bases left unmatched: 4. The CDR3 protein is CASSLVAGGDEQFF. CDR3 DNA sequence: TGTGCCAGCAGCTTGGTGGCCGGGGGGGATGAGCAGTTCTTC.